The present T cell receptor beta chain was sequenced within a study of human T cells and chemical hapten exposure. Overall study: The cohort included alopecia areata under or over 50% scalp, totalis and universalis. The study, taken as a whole, reports: Relative to control repertoires, expanded TCRs gave rise to significantly more large CDR3 similarity clusters.

MiXCR was run by TCRdb on the RACE reads, yielding one entry per CDR3 protein. Of 300,000 to 450,000 distinct CDR3 sequences listed, 5.1% are singletons. The time point denotes: pre-sensitization, week 0. Treatment described: therapeutic diphenylcyclopropenone sensitization with weekly scalp DPC. There are 14 residues in the CDR3. Trimming left V 4 bases short and J 1 base short, with 7 bases between. Germline V gives CDR1 SGHTA, CDR2 FQGNSA. This clonotype has only a few counts. Antigen: not known. Source: whole blood, taken in connection with sensitization to the hapten diphenylcyclopropenone (DPC). The genes are TRBV7-2 and TRBJ2-2, with D unclear. The clonotype was recovered from a woman in her forties or fifties with alopecia areata. Some clones in this sample may be carry-over from other donors' samples. The CDR3 DNA reads as TGTGCCAGCAGCTCCCAGATGAACACCGGGGAGCTGTTTTTT. Its protein product is CASSSQMNTGELFF.